These T cell receptor beta chains were read from a single sample in a study of graft-versus-host responses after intestinal transplantation. Only in-frame clones appear in the TCRdb table, and some are missing; sequencing was by immunoSEQ multiplex PCR. This sample has more than 90,000 clones, with 90% to 95% found just once. Antigen specificity for these receptors is unknown. Source: unstimulated CD8+ T cells sorted from spleen or lymph node cells, taken before transplant. Receptors originate from a human donor who was the organ donor for an intestinal transplant. Each CDR3 is given with its conserved first and last residue. A D gene is named only where the DNA matches it firmly. Clone size, where shown, is once, few, many, or a class for clones that have expanded.

clone size: -; J gene: TRBJ2-5; D gene: TRBD2; V gene: TRBV7-9; CDR3 protein: CASSLGLAEGETQYF; CDR3 DNA: TGTGCCAGCAGCCTGGGACTAGCGGAGGGAGAGACCCAGTACTTC
clone size: -; J gene: TRBJ2-3; D gene: TRBD2; V gene: TRBV6-5; CDR3 protein: CASTIAGGPGDTQYF; CDR3 DNA: TGTGCCAGCACTATAGCGGGAGGGCCGGGAGATACGCAGTATTTT
clone size: -; J gene: TRBJ2-7; D gene: -; V gene: TRBV5-5; CDR3 protein: CASSLSGTPAPLEQYF; CDR3 DNA: TGTGCCAGCAGCTTGAGTGGGACACCTGCTCCCCTCGAGCAGTACTTC
clone size: -; J gene: TRBJ2-2; D gene: TRBD2; V gene: TRBV4-2; CDR3 protein: CASSQEREGGELFF; CDR3 DNA: TGTGCCAGCAGCCAAGAGCGGGAGGGCGGGGAGCTGTTTTTT
clone size: -; J gene: TRBJ2-1; D gene: -; V gene: TRBV28; CDR3 protein: CASRTTRPGTSSYNEQFF; CDR3 DNA: TGTGCCAGCAGGACCACTCGGCCCGGGACGAGCTCCTACAATGAGCAGTTCTTC
clone size: few; J gene: TRBJ2-7; D gene: -; V gene: TRBV5-6; CDR3 protein: CASSSRDEGYEQYF; CDR3 DNA: TGTGCCAGCAGCTCCAGGGACGAGGGCTACGAGCAGTACTTC
clone size: -; J gene: TRBJ2-5; D gene: TRBD1; V gene: TRBV5-5; CDR3 protein: CASSLGQGANVGSGTQYF; CDR3 DNA: TGTGCCAGCAGCTTGGGACAGGGGGCGAACGTCGGTTCAGGGACCCAGTACTTC
clone size: -; J gene: TRBJ1-2; D gene: -; V gene: TRBV11-2; CDR3 protein: CASSFGVDYGYTF; CDR3 DNA: TGTGCCAGCAGCTTTGGGGTTGACTATGGCTACACCTTC
clone size: once; J gene: TRBJ2-1; D gene: -; V gene: TRBV19; CDR3 protein: CASSRDTYNEQFF; CDR3 DNA: TGTGCCAGTAGTAGGGACACCTACAATGAGCAGTTCTTC
clone size: once; J gene: TRBJ2-7; D gene: -; V gene: TRBV28; CDR3 protein: CASSSWDLNEQYF; CDR3 DNA: TGTGCCAGCAGCTCCTGGGACTTAAACGAGCAGTACTTC